This TCR beta chain was sequenced in a study of cytomegalovirus exposure and HLA in healthy donors. Whole-study findings and limits: Immune exposure was documented only through CMV serostatus.

Remarks on this clone: As yet, its antigen is unknown.

Vbeta (60) and Jbeta (13) primers were used in the PCR. The data were produced by immunoSEQ multiplex PCR, yet TCRdb's version contains in-frame clones alone and is incomplete. Of 150,000 to 200,000 clones listed, 84% are singletons. The sample consisted of PBMCs. This TCR derives from a boy between 2 and 10 years old in good health and CMV-seronegative.

The CDR3 DNA follows: TGTGCCATCAGTGAGGGCGGGGTGGGGGTTACGAACACCGGGGAGCTGTTTTTT. This codes for CAISEGGVGVTNTGELFF. V and J are TRBV10-3 and TRBJ2-2; maybe TRBD2 (6 bases). This CDR3 contains 18 residues. Germline loops: CDR1 ENHRY, CDR2 SYGVKD. Trimming shortened V by 2 bases and J by 0 bases, and 16 bases separated the two germline ends.